This T cell receptor (beta chain) was obtained from a study of blood T cell repertoires in COVID-19. Study as a whole: T cells, B-cell-depleted T cells, or PBMCs supplied cDNA or gDNA.

Some clones are missing from TCRdb's copy, which holds only in-frame ones; the method was immunoSEQ multiplex PCR. The sample lists 270,000 or so clones; around 81% were seen once. Trimming removed 0 bases from V and 7 bases from J, with 19 bases in between. Germline CDR1 and CDR2: SGDLS and YYNGEE. The CDR3 extends over 17 amino acids. Sequencing was performed on peripheral blood. This sequence was found in a woman in her sixties with active or convalescent COVID-19. The gene calls are TRBV9 and TRBJ1-4; D might be TRBD1 (6 bases). CDR3 sequence: CASSVAPGQRMGEKLFF. In DNA form, the CDR3 reads TGTGCCAGCAGCGTAGCTCCTGGACAGCGGATGGGTGAAAAACTGTTTTTT.